This TCR beta chain was observed in a study of blood T cell repertoires in COVID-19. The wider study: Acute-phase and convalescent COVID-19 samples originated in the United States, Italy and Spain. PBMCs, B-cell-depleted T cells, or T cells were the source of the cDNA or gDNA that made up the material.

Sequencing used immunoSEQ multiplex PCR; TCRdb keeps in-frame clones, though not all of them. The sample has 650,000 to 800,000 clones; over 80% are singletons. The sequenced sample consisted of peripheral blood. The source is a woman in her late teens or twenties with acute or convalescent COVID-19.

DNA of the CDR3: TGCAGCGTTGAAAATGTTCAGGCCACTGAAGCTTTCTTT. Translating it yields CSVENVQATEAFF. The chain has TRBV29-1 and TRBJ1-1; D is unclear. The CDR3 length is 13 residues. The ends were cut back, 2 bases at V and 4 bases at J, with 11 bases in the middle. Germline values: CDR1 SQVTM, CDR2 ANQGSEA. Looking up the rest from reference TRBV29-1 and TRBJ1-1 gives the full variable domain: SAVISQKPSRDICQRGTSLTIQCQVDSQVTMMFWYRQQPGQSLTLIATANQGSEATYESGFVIDKFPISRPNLTFSTLTVSNMSPEDSSIYLCSVENVQATEAFFGQGTRLTVV.